The sequence of this TCR beta chain was determined in a study of T cells in tumors after PD-1 blockade. Clones were read by immunoSEQ multiplex PCR, and TCRdb kept only the in-frame ones, dropping some. The data hold over 30,000 clones, with 78% observed a single time. This CDR3 is 13 amino acids long. Looked up from germline, CDR1 is MGHRA and CDR2 is YSYEKL. Trimming left V 1 base short and J 6 bases short, with 6 bases between. The chain combines TRBV4-1 with TRBJ1-4; D unresolved. The specimen comprised PBMCs, sampled before anti-PD-1 treatment. This receptor was obtained from a human donor with basal cell carcinoma. This CDR3 reads CASSQVADEKLFF. The CDR3 region has the DNA TGCGCCAGCAGCCAAGTTGCGGATGAAAAACTGTTTTTT.